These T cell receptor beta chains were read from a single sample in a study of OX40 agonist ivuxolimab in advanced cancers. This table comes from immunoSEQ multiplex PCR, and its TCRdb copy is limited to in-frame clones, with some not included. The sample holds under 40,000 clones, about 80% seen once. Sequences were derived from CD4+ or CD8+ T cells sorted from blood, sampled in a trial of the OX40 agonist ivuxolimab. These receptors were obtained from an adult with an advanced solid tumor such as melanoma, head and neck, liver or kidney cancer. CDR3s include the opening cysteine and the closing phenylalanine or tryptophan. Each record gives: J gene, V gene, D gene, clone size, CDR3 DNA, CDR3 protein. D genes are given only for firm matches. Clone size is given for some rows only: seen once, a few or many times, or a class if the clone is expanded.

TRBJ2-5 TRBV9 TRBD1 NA TGTGCCAGCAGCGTCGGGACAGGAGGCACAGAGACCCAGTACTTC CASSVGTGGTETQYF
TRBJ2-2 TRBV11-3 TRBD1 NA TGTGCCAGCAGACCCGGGACAGGGTTTACCGGGGAGCTGTTTTTT CASRPGTGFTGELFF
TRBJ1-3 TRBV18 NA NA TGTGCCAGCTCACCACCCGGCGTGGCCAACTCTGGAAACACCATATATTTT CASSPPGVANSGNTIYF
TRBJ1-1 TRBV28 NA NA TGTGCCAGCAGTTTCTCTACCCGTCCTAAAAGAGCTTTCTTT CASSFSTRPKRAFF
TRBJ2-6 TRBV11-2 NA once TGTGCCAGCAGCCCCCGCGGGGTCTCCTCTGGGGCCAACGTCCTGACTTTC CASSPRGVSSGANVLTF
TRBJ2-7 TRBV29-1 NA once TGCAGCGTTGAAGACGGGTTTGCCGGGAACGAGCAGTACTTC CSVEDGFAGNEQYF
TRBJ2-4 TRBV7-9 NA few TGTGCCAGCAACCGGGACGCAGCCAAAAACATTCAGTACTTC CASNRDAAKNIQYF
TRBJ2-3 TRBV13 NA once TGTGCCAGCAGCAGGCGACAGGGCACAGATACGCAGTATTTT CASSRRQGTDTQYF
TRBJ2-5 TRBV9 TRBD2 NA TGTGCCAGCAGCGCCAAACCTGGACTAGCGGGACCTCACCAGACCCAGTACTTC CASSAKPGLAGPHQTQYF
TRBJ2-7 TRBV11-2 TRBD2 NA TGTGCCAGCAGCTCACCTCTAGCGGGGGTGGCCTACGAGCAGTACTTC CASSSPLAGVAYEQYF
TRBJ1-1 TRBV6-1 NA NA TGTGCCAGCAAGGCGGGTTGGAGAACTGAAGCTTTCTTT CASKAGWRTEAFF
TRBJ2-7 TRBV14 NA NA TGTGCCAGCAGCCAAGTGTCAGGAGCCTACGAGCAGTACTTC CASSQVSGAYEQYF
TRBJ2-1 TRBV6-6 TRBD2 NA TGTGCCAGCATGGCCGGGACTAGCGGTTCCGAGCAGTTCTTC CASMAGTSGSEQFF
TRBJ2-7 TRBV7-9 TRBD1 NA TGTGCCAGCAGCTTAAATAAAGACAGGGCGAACGAGCAGTACTTC CASSLNKDRANEQYF
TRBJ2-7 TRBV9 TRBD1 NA TGTGCCAGCAGCGTAGGACCCCAGGGGGCCGAGCAGTACTTC CASSVGPQGAEQYF
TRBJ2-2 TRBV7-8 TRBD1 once TGTGCCAGCAGCAAGGGACAGCGAGATAACACCGGGGAGCTGTTTTTT CASSKGQRDNTGELFF
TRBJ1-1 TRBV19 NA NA TGTGCCAGTACCTCCTTAGATTGGGGAAACACTGAAGCTTTCTTT CASTSLDWGNTEAFF
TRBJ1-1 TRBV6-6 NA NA TGTGCCAGCAGTTACTCTGGGGAGACTGAAGCTTTCTTT CASSYSGETEAFF
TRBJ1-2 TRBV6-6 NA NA TGTGCCAGCAGTTACTCCCGGGCCTCCTATGGCTACACCTTC CASSYSRASYGYTF
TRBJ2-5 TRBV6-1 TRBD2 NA TGTGCCAGCAGTGCCCGGACTAGCGGGAGAGGAGGTAGAGAGACCCAGTACTTC CASSARTSGRGGRETQYF
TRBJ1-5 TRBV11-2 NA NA TGTGCCAGCAGCTTATCAGGGTCGGGACAGCCCCAGCATTTT CASSLSGSGQPQHF
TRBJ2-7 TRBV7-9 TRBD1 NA TGTGCCAGCAGCTTTGACCCCCGGACAGGGGATCACGAGCAGTACTTC CASSFDPRTGDHEQYF
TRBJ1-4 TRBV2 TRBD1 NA TGTGCCAGCAGACAGGGGCAGACTAATGAAAAACTGTTTTTT CASRQGQTNEKLFF
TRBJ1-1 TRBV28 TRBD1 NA TGTGCCAGCGCGTTTATGGACAGGGGGCCCTTCACTGAAGCTTTCTTT CASAFMDRGPFTEAFF
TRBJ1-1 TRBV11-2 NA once TGTGCCAGCAGCTTAGATATTGCCAGGGTCAAGGATGAAGCTTTCTTT CASSLDIARVKDEAFF
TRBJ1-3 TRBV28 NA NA TGTGCCAGCAGTTTAGGGGGGTCTGGAAACACCATATATTTT CASSLGGSGNTIYF
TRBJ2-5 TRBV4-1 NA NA TGCGCCAGCAGCCAAGATCGATGGGCAGAAGAGACCCAGTACTTC CASSQDRWAEETQYF
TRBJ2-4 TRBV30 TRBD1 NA TGTGCCTGGAGTGTACAGGGGTCCCCCAAAAACATTCAGTACTTC CAWSVQGSPKNIQYF
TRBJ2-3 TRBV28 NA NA TGTGCCAGCAGTTTTACGGCTAGGATAAAATACACAGATACGCAGTATTTT CASSFTARIKYTDTQYF
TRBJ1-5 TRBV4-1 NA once TGCGCCAGCAGCCCGCGAAGGGGGGACGGGAATCAGCCCCAGCATTTT CASSPRRGDGNQPQHF
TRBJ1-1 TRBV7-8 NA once TGTGCCAGTAGCTTAGGTTACAGGGACACTGAAGCTTTCTTT CASSLGYRDTEAFF
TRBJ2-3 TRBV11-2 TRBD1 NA TGTGCCAGCAGCCGAAACAGGGGGACAACAGATACGCAGTATTTT CASSRNRGTTDTQYF
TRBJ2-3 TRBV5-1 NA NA TGCGCCAGCAGCTTGGCCGGCGGGCGCACAGATACGCAGTATTTT CASSLAGGRTDTQYF
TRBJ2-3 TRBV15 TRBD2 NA TGTGCCACCAGCAGAGATTCGTCTAGCGGGGGTATTAGCACAGATACGCAGTATTTT CATSRDSSSGGISTDTQYF
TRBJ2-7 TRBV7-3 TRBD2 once TGTGCCAGCAGCTTCGGGGGGAATCTCTACGAGCAGTACTTC CASSFGGNLYEQYF
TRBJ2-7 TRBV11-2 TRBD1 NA TGTGCCAGCAGCTTAAGGCAGACAGGGGCGGACGAGCAGTACTTC CASSLRQTGADEQYF
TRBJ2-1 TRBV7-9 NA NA TGTGCCAGCAGCTTGGGGTATAGTGAGCAGTTCTTC CASSLGYSEQFF
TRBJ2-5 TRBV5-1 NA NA TGCGCCAGCAGCTTTCTGGGAAGCCATGGAGAGACCCAGTACTTC CASSFLGSHGETQYF
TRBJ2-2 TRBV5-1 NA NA TGCGCCAGCAGCTTGGCGGGGGACACCGGGGAGCTGTTTTTT CASSLAGDTGELFF
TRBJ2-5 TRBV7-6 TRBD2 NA TGTGCCAGCAGCCCGGGGGAGGGAGGCGAGACCCAGTACTTC CASSPGEGGETQYF